One sample yielded the 26 T cell receptor beta chains listed below, sequenced in a study of T cell responses to AZD1222 COVID-19 vaccine. The data were produced by immunoSEQ multiplex PCR, yet TCRdb's version contains in-frame clones alone and is incomplete. The table has 140,000 to 150,000 clones, 92% seen once. This sample comprised peripheral blood, obtained 28 days after the second AZD1222 dose. The receptors originated from an adult who received the AZD1222 COVID-19 vaccine.

The CDR3 DNA is TGTGCCAGCAGCCCCGGTCGGTCGAACATTCAGTACTTC. Protein sequence: CASSPGRSNIQYF. The rearrangement links TRBV11-2 to TRBJ2-4, with D hard to call. This CDR3 comprises 13 residues. V dropped 5 bases and J dropped 7 bases, with 12 bases sitting between them. Germline lookup yields CDR1 SGHAT and CDR2 FQNNGV.

The genes are TRBV3-1 (or the pseudogene TRBV3-2) and TRBJ1-5; possible D gene TRBD1, 6 bases. CDR1 is LGHDT and CDR2 is YNNKEL in the germline V gene (reference sequence). V was shortened by 5 bases and J by 3 bases, with 14 bases between the two germline ends. This CDR3 comprises 15 residues. In DNA, the CDR3 is TGTGCCAGCAGCTCAGGGGCAGGGGCCAATCAGCCCCAGCATTTT. It is translated as CASSSGAGANQPQHF.

The gene calls are TRBV4-3 and TRBJ1-4; 7 bases fit TRBD1. The CDR3 runs to 16 residues. The trim removed 0 bases at V and 7 bases at J, leaving 8 bases unmatched. Germline V gene lookup returns CDR1 LGHNA and CDR2 YSLEER. CDR3 coding DNA: TGCGCCAGCAGCCAAGATGGGGACAGTCTAGGTGAAAAACTGTTTTTT. Translation gives CASSQDGDSLGEKLFF.

The gene calls are TRBV6-5 and TRBJ1-5; possible D gene TRBD1, 6 bases. The germline gives CDR1 MNHEY, CDR2 SVGAGI. The V and J ends lost 0 bases and 5 bases respectively, with 8 bases between them. The CDR3 runs to 14 residues. The CDR3 spells CASSYSGGDQPQHF. The CDR3 nucleotides are TGTGCCAGCAGTTACTCAGGGGGGGATCAGCCCCAGCATTTT.

The CDR3: CASIRTAMNTEAFF. CDR3 in DNA: TGTGCCAGCATCCGGACAGCGATGAACACTGAAGCTTTCTTT. The chain joins TRBV5-5 to TRBJ1-1, with a weak D call TRBD1 (6 bases). Germline loops: CDR1 SGHKS, CDR2 YYEKEE (reference sequence). The CDR3 has 14 residues. V lost 6 bases and J lost 0, with 12 bases in between.

V is TRBV4-3 and J is TRBJ2-6; D remains unclear. V lost 1 base, J lost 0 bases, and 10 bases lay in between. CDR1 is LGHNA and CDR2 is YSLEER in the germline V gene. CDR3 length: 17 residues. The CDR3 DNA is TGCGCCAGCAGCCAAGTTGCCAGCAGCTCTGGGGCCAACGTCCTGACTTTC. Protein: CASSQVASSSGANVLTF.

This clone was detected only a few times. The chain is built from TRBV7-3 and TRBJ2-5; D might be TRBD2 (6 bases). V was shortened by 1 base and J by 5 bases, with 11 bases between the two germline ends. Per the germline V gene, CDR1 is SGHTA and CDR2 is FQGTGA. This CDR3 comprises 14 residues. As DNA, the CDR3 is TGTGCCAGCAGCTTAATCCCTGGGGGGGAGACCCAGTACTTC. Translated: CASSLIPGGETQYF.

V is TRBV6-5 and J is TRBJ2-1, with D uncertain. V lost 6 bases to trimming and J lost 7 bases, with 13 bases between them. Germline V lookup: CDR1 MNHEY, CDR2 SVGAGI. The CDR3 totals 13 residues. This chain's CDR3 is CASRKYNGNEQFF. CDR3 in DNA: TGTGCCAGCAGGAAATACAACGGGAATGAGCAGTTCTTC.

The chain has TRBV4-3 and TRBJ2-7; D is possibly TRBD1 or TRBD2 (5 bases each). This CDR3 spans 14 amino acids. Trimming took 4 bases from V and 2 from J, leaving 12 bases between them. Per the germline V gene, CDR1 is LGHNA and CDR2 is YSLEER. CDR3 residues: CASSPRDGAYEQYF. CDR3 bases: TGCGCCAGCAGCCCTCGGGACGGTGCCTACGAGCAGTACTTC.

The V gene is TRBV3-1 (or the pseudogene TRBV3-2), the J gene TRBJ1-1, with D perhaps TRBD1 (5 bases). Germline lookup yields CDR1 LGHDT and CDR2 YNNKEL (reference sequence). The CDR3 is made up of 14 amino acids. V was pared by 1 base and J by 13 bases, with 19 bases between. CDR3 bases: TGTGCCAGCAGCCAAGCCGGGACGTTACATCAGGTTTTCTTT. Its protein is CASSQAGTLHQVFF.

The chain recombines TRBV9 with TRBJ2-1; perhaps TRBD2 as D (6 bases). V was clipped by 4 bases and J by 1 base, with 12 bases between them. Germline V gene sequence: CDR1 SGDLS, CDR2 YYNGEE. This CDR3 region has 15 residues. The CDR3: CASSPLEGSYNEQFF. The CDR3 bases are TGTGCCAGCAGCCCACTGGAGGGTTCCTACAATGAGCAGTTCTTC.

J is TRBJ1-5 and V is TRBV2; no clear D gene. There are 16 residues in the CDR3. Trimming cost V 2 bases and J 11 bases, with 22 bases left between them. The germline V gene has CDR1 SNHLY and CDR2 FYNNEI. CDR3 bases: TGTGCCAGCAGTGAACCGGCAGACGAGGTAGATTTGGCCCAGCATTTT. Translated: CASSEPADEVDLAQHF. Together with reference TRBV2 and TRBJ1-5, the CDR3 gives the full variable domain: EPEVTQTPSHQVTQMGQEVILRCVPISNHLYFYWYRQILGQKVEFLVSFYNNEISEKSEIFDDQFSVERPDGSNFTLKIRSTKLEDSAMYFCASSEPADEVDLAQHFGDGTRLSIL.

The chain joins TRBV7-3 to TRBJ1-1, with TRBD1 matching over 9 bases. Trimming at V came to 4 bases and at J to 4 bases, leaving 10 bases not matched to a gene. The CDR3 consists of 16 residues. The V gene's germline CDR1 is SGHTA and CDR2 FQGTGA. The CDR3 sequence is CASSWAGTGYFTEAFF. The CDR3 nucleotides read TGTGCCAGCAGCTGGGCCGGGACAGGGTATTTCACTGAAGCTTTCTTT.

The chain is built from TRBV20-1 and TRBJ2-3; maybe TRBD2 (5 bases). The CDR3 consists of 15 residues. V lost 3 bases and J lost 1, with 14 bases in between. CDR1 and CDR2 (germline): DFQATT, SNEGSKA (reference sequence). As DNA, the CDR3 is TGCAGTGCTAGTTCCCTAGCTAAAGGCACAGATACGCAGTATTTT. It codes for CSASSLAKGTDTQYF.

This sequence joins TRBV6-5 and TRBJ1-3; maybe TRBD1 (6 bases). This CDR3 is built from 13 residues. Germline values: CDR1 MNHEY, CDR2 SVGAGI. The CDR3 is CGGAWGARNTIYF. The CDR3 bases are TGTGGCGGCGCATGGGGGGCACGAAACACCATATATTTT.

The gene calls are TRBV11-2 and TRBJ1-3; D uncertain. Per the germline V gene, CDR1 is SGHAT and CDR2 is FQNNGV. The V gene lost 4 bases and the J gene lost 0 bases, with 13 bases spanning the gap. The CDR3 spans 16 residues. As DNA, the CDR3 is TGTGCCAGCAGCTCACTCCTGCTGGTCTCTGGAAACACCATATATTTT. This translates into CASSSLLLVSGNTIYF.

This clone has a single count. This chain links TRBV7-9 with TRBJ2-2, with TRBD1 matching 7 bases. Trimming cost V 5 bases and J 5 bases; bases outside gene matches: 11. The CDR3 spans 16 residues. Germline V CDR1 and CDR2: SEHNR, FQNEAQ (reference sequence). In nucleotides, the CDR3 is TGTGCCAGCAGCGCGGACAGGAAGAGGTGGACCGGGGAGCTGTTTTTT. This gives the protein CASSADRKRWTGELFF.

The V gene is TRBV3-1 (or the pseudogene TRBV3-2), the J gene TRBJ2-7, with a weak D call TRBD1 (6 bases). The CDR3 runs 14 residues. Germline V gene sequence: CDR1 LGHDT, CDR2 YNNKEL (reference sequence). V was shortened by 1 base and J by 4 bases, with 11 bases between the two germline ends. The CDR3 DNA reads TGTGCCAGCAGCCAAGTAAGGACAGCTTACGAGCAGTACTTC. Translation: CASSQVRTAYEQYF.

V is TRBV15 and J is TRBJ1-2, with D uncertain. The CDR3 has 14 residues. The V gene's germline CDR1 is LNHNV and CDR2 YYDKDF (reference sequence). V was pared by 0 bases and J by 6 bases, with 11 bases between. In DNA, the CDR3 is TGTGCCACCAGCAGAGATCTAGGAGGGAATGGCTACACCTTC. Its translation: CATSRDLGGNGYTF.

This clone was counted once. V gene TRBV24-1 combines with J gene TRBJ2-1; possible D gene TRBD1, 7 bases. The CDR3 contains 16 residues. V was cut by 4 bases and J by 3 bases, with 15 bases left in between. Germline V gives CDR1 KGHDR, CDR2 SFDVKD. DNA of the CDR3: TGTGCCACCAGTGAGCGGGACAGTAGGTACTACAATGAGCAGTTCTTC. Residues: CATSERDSRYYNEQFF.

CDR3 loop: CASSQGTVSEAFF. CDR3 in DNA: TGCGCCAGCAGCCAGGGGACAGTCTCTGAAGCTTTCTTT. J is TRBJ1-1 and V is TRBV4-1; 7 positions match TRBD1. The CDR3 is 13 amino acids. CDR1 is MGHRA, CDR2 YSYEKL, per germline. J was trimmed by 6 bases and V by 3 bases; bases with no gene match: 4.

The V and J genes are TRBV5-1 and TRBJ2-3, with D possibly matching TRBD2 (5 bases). Germline CDR1 and CDR2: SGHRS and YFSETQ. With 4 bases removed from V and 0 bases from J, the gap between germline ends came to 9 bases. CDR3 length equals 14 residues. The CDR3 DNA reads TGCGCCAGCAGCCCGAGGACTAGCACAGATACGCAGTATTTT. Translated, it gives CASSPRTSTDTQYF.

This chain uses TRBV7-9 with TRBJ1-4; TRBD1 is a possible D gene (6 bases). The germline gives CDR1 SEHNR, CDR2 FQNEAQ (reference sequence). V gave up 8 bases and J gave up 8 bases, with 12 bases separating them. This CDR3 has 12 residues. CDR3 amino acids: CASAHREEKLFF. The CDR3 nucleotides are TGTGCCAGCGCACACAGGGAAGAAAAACTGTTTTTT.

This clone was counted between two and nine times. The V and J genes are TRBV7-3 and TRBJ2-1; D might be TRBD1 or TRBD2, each matching 7 bases. Germline V gene data show CDR1 as SGHTA and CDR2 as FQGTGA. V was clipped by 5 bases and J by 9 bases, with 23 bases between them. This CDR3 spans 16 amino acids. Here the CDR3 reads CASSPQPGRGGGEQFF. The CDR3, as DNA: TGTGCCAGCAGCCCGCAACCGGGCAGGGGGGGAGGTGAGCAGTTCTTC.

The chain carries TRBV3-1 (or the pseudogene TRBV3-2) and TRBJ1-6; unclear D gene. Trimming stripped 0 bases from V and 11 bases from J, with 8 bases between. In germline, CDR1 is LGHDT, CDR2 YNNKEL (reference sequence). CDR3 length: 13 amino acids. CDR3 in amino acids: CASSQEPTAPLHF. In DNA, the CDR3 is TGTGCCAGCAGCCAAGAGCCCACTGCACCCCTCCACTTT.

The V gene is TRBV7-9, the J gene TRBJ2-2, with D possibly matching TRBD2 (6 bases). This CDR3 region has 16 residues. V lost 3 bases and J 5 bases, leaving 16 bases between the germline ends. CDR1 is SEHNR, CDR2 FQNEAQ, per germline (reference sequence). This CDR3 reads CASSFYGSPGTGELFF. In DNA, the CDR3 is TGTGCCAGCAGCTTTTACGGGAGCCCCGGTACCGGGGAGCTGTTTTTT.